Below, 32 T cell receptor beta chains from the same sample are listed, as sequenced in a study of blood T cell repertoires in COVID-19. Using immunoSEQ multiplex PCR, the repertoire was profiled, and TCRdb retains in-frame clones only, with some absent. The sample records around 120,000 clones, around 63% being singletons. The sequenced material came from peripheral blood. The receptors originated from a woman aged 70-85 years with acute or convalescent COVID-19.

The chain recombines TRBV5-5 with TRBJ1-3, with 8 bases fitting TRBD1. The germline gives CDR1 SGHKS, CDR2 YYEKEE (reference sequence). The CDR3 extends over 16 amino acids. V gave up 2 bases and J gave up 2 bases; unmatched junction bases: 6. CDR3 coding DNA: TGTGCCAGCAGCTTAACCTGGACAGGGACTGGAAACACCATATATTTT. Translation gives CASSLTWTGTGNTIYF.

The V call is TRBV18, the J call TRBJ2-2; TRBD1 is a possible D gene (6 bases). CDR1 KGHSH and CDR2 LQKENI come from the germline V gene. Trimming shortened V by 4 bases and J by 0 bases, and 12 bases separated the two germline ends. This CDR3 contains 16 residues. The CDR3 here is CASSRTDLANTGELFF. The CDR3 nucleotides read TGTGCCAGCTCACGGACAGACCTAGCGAACACCGGGGAGCTGTTTTTT.

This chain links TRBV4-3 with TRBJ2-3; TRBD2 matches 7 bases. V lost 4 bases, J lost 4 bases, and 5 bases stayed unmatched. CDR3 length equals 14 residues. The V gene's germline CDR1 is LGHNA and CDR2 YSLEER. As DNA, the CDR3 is TGCGCCAGCAGCCCCGGACTAGAGGCAGATACGCAGTATTTT. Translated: CASSPGLEADTQYF.

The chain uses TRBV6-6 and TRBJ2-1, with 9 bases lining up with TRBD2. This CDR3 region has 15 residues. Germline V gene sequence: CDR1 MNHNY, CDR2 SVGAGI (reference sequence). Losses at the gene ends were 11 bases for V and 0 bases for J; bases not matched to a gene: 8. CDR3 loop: CASGAGGLSYNEQFF. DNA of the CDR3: TGTGCCTCGGGCGCGGGAGGGCTCTCCTACAATGAGCAGTTCTTC.

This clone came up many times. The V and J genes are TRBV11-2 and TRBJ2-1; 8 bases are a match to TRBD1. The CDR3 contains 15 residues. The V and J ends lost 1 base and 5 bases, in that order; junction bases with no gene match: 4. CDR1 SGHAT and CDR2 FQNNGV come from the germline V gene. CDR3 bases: TGTGCCAGCAGCTTAGGCAGGGGGCTGGACAATGAGCAGTTCTTC. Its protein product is CASSLGRGLDNEQFF.

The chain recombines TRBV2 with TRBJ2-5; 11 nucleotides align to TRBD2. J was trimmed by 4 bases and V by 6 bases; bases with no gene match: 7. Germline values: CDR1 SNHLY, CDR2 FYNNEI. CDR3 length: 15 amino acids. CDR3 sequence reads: CASSRLAGRGETQYF. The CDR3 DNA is TGTGCCAGCAGCCGACTAGCGGGACGGGGAGAGACCCAGTACTTC.

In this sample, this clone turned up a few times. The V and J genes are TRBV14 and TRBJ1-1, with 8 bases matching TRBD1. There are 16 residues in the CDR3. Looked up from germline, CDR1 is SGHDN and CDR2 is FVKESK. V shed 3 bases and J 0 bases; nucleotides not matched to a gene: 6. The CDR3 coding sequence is TGTGCCAGCAGCCAGCGACAGGGGTGGGTGAACACTGAAGCTTTCTTT. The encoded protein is CASSQRQGWVNTEAFF.

CDR3 amino acids: CASSLPPMNTEAFF. In nucleotides, the CDR3 is TGCGCCAGCAGCTTGCCCCCCATGAACACTGAAGCTTTCTTT. The gene calls are TRBV5-1 and TRBJ1-1; D is ambiguous. The V end lost 1 base, the J end lost 0 bases, and 7 bases lay between the germline ends. Germline V gives CDR1 SGHRS, CDR2 YFSETQ. The CDR3 contains 14 residues. Full variable domain (rest looked up from reference TRBV5-1 and TRBJ1-1): KAGVTQTPRYLIKTRGQQVTLSCSPISGHRSVSWYQQTPGQGLQFLFEYFSETQRNKGNFPGRFSGRQFSNSRSEMNVSTLELGDSALYLCASSLPPMNTEAFFGQGTRLTVV.

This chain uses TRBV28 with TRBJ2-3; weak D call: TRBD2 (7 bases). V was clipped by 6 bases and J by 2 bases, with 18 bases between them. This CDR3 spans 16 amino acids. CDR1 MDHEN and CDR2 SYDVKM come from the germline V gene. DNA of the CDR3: TGTGCCAGCAGGGGGGCTAGCGGCCGACCCACAGATACGCAGTATTTT. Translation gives CASRGASGRPTDTQYF.

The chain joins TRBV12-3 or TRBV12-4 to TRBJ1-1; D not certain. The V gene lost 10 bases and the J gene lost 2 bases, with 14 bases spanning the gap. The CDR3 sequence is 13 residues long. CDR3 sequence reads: CATTFGGNTEAFF. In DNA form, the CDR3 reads TGTGCCACCACGTTCGGCGGAAACACTGAAGCTTTCTTT.

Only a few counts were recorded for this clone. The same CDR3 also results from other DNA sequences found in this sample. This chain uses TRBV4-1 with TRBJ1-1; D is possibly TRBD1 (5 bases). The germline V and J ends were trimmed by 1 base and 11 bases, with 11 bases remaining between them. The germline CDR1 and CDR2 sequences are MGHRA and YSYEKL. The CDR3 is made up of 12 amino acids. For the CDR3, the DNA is TGCGCCAGCAGCCAAGGGGGTCGGGGGGCTTTCTTT. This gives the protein CASSQGGRGAFF.

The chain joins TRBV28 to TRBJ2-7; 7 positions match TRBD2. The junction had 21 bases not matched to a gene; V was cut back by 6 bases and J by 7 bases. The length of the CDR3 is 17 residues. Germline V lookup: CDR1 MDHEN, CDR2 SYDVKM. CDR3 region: CASSPSAGAGAEGEQYF. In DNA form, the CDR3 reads TGTGCCAGCAGCCCATCGGCGGGAGCAGGTGCGGAGGGGGAGCAGTACTTC.

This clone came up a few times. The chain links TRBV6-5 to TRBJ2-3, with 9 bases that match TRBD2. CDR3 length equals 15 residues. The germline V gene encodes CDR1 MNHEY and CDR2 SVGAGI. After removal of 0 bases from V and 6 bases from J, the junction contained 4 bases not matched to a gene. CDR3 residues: CASSYSVAGEDTQYF. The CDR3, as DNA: TGTGCCAGCAGTTACTCGGTAGCGGGGGAGGATACGCAGTATTTT.

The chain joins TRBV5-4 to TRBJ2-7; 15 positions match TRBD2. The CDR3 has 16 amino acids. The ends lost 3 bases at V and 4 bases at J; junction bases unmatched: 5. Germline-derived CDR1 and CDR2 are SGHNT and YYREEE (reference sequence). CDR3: CASSSYGTSGRYEQYF. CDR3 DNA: TGTGCCAGCAGCTCCTACGGGACTAGCGGGAGGTACGAGCAGTACTTC.

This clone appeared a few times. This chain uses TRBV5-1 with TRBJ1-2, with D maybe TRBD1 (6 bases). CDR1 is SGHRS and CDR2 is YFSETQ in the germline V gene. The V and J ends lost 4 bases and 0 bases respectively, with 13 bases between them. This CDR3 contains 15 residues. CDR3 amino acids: CASSARGQPNYGYTF. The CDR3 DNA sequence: TGCGCCAGCAGCGCGAGAGGACAGCCTAACTATGGCTACACCTTC.

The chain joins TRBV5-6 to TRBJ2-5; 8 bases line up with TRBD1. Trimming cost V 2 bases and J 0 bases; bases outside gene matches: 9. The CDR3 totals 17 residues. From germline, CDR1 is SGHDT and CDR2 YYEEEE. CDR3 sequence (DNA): TGTGCCAGCAGCTTCCCCATTGAGACAGGGGACCAAGAGACCCAGTACTTC. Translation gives CASSFPIETGDQETQYF.

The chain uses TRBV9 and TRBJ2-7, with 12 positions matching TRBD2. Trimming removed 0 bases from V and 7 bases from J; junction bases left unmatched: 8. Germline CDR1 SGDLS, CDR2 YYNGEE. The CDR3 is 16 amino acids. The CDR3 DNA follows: TGTGCCAGCAGCGTAGGGGCTAGCGGGAGGGCAGGGGAGCAGTACTTC. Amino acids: CASSVGASGRAGEQYF.

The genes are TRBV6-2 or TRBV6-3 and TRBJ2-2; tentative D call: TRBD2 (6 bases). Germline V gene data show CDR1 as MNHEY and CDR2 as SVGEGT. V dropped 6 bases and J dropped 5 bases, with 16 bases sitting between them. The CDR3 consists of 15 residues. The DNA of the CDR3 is TGTGCCAGCAGCCCTGGAGGGCTTTTTACCGGGGAGCTGTTTTTT. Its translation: CASSPGGLFTGELFF.

CDR3 residues: CASSNYGSSTGELFF. In DNA form, the CDR3 reads TGTGCCAGTAGTAACTATGGCTCGAGCACCGGGGAGCTGTTTTTT. The V call is TRBV19, the J call TRBJ2-2; no firm D call. This CDR3 contains 15 residues. V was clipped by 4 bases and J by 4 bases, with 13 bases between them. Germline V gene lookup returns CDR1 LNHDA and CDR2 SQIVND (reference sequence). The full variable domain, with the rest looked up from reference TRBV19 and TRBJ2-2, is DGGITQSPKYLFRKEGQNVTLSCEQNLNHDAMYWYRQDPGQGLRLIYYSQIVNDFQKGDIAEGYSVSREKKESFPLTVTSAQKNPTAFYLCASSNYGSSTGELFFGEGSRLTVL.

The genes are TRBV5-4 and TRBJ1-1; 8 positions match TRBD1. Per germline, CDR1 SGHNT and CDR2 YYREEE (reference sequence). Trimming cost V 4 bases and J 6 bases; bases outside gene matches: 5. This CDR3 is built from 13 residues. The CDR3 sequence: CASSKGQVPEAFF. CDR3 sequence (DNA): TGTGCCAGCAGCAAGGGACAGGTCCCTGAAGCTTTCTTT.

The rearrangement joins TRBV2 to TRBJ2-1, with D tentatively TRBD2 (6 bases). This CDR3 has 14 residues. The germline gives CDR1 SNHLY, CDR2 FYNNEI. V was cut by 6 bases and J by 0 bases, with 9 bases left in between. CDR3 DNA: TGTGCCAGCAGGGGCGGGGCCTCCTACAATGAGCAGTTCTTC. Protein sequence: CASRGGASYNEQFF.

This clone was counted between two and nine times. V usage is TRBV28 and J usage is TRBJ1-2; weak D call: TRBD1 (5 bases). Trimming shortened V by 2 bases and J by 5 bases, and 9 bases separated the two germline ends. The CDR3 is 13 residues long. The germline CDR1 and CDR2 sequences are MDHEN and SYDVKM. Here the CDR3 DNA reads TGTGCCAGCAGTTTAGAGGGGAGGTATGGCTACACCTTC. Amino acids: CASSLEGRYGYTF.

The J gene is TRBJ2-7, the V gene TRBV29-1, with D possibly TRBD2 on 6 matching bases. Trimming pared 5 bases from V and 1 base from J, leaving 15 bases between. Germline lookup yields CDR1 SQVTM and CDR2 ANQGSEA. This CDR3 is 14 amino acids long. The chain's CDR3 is CSVWGRGYSYEQYF. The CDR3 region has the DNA TGCAGCGTTTGGGGTCGGGGGTATTCCTACGAGCAGTACTTC.

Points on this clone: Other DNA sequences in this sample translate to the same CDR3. Here the CDR3 reads CASSPSRAGNTIYF. The CDR3 DNA reads as TGCGCCAGTTCGCCGAGCAGGGCTGGAAACACCATATATTTT. The chain is built from TRBV5-1 and TRBJ1-3; possibly TRBD1 for D (5 bases). CDR3 length: 14 residues. The V end lost 8 bases, the J end lost 2 bases, and 14 bases lay between the germline ends. Germline CDR1 SGHRS, CDR2 YFSETQ.

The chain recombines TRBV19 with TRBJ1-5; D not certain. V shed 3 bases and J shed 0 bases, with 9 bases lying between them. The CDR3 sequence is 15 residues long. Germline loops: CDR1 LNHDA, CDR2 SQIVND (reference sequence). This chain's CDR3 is CASSMAGYSNQPQHF. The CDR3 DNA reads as TGTGCCAGTAGTATGGCGGGGTATAGCAATCAGCCCCAGCATTTT.

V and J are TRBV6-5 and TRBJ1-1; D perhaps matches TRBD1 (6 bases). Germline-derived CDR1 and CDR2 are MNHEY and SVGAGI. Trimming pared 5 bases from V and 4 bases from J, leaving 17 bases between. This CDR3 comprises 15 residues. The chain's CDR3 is CASSPEGGKSTEAFF. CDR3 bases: TGTGCCAGCAGTCCGGAAGGGGGAAAGAGCACTGAAGCTTTCTTT.

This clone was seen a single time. This chain's CDR3 is CASSQVGGFQLFF. CDR3 nucleotides: TGTGCCAGCAGCCAAGTCGGGGGGTTTCAACTGTTTTTT. The gene calls are TRBV14 and TRBJ1-4; possible D gene TRBD1, 5 bases. The V gene's germline CDR1 is SGHDN and CDR2 FVKESK. CDR3 length: 13 amino acids. Between the trimmed V and J ends, which lost 1 base and 12 bases, there was a span of 12 bases.

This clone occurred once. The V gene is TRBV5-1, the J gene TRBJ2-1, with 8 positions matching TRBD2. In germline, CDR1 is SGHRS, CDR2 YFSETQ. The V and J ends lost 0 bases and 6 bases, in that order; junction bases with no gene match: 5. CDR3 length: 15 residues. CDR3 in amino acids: CASSLAAGGGNEQFF. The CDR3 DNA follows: TGCGCCAGCAGCTTGGCCGCGGGGGGCGGCAATGAGCAGTTCTTC.

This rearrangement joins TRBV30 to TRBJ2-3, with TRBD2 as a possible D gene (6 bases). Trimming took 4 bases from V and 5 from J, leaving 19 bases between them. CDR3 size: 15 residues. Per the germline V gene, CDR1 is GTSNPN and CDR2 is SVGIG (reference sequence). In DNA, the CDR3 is TGTGCCTGGAATCTTTGGACCGGGAGAGGAGATACGCAGTATTTT. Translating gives CAWNLWTGRGDTQYF.

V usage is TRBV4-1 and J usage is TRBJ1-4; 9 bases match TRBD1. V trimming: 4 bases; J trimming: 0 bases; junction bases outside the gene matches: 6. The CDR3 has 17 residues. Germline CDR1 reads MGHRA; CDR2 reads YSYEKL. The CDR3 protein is CASSPIGQGTTNEKLFF. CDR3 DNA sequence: TGCGCCAGCAGCCCTATAGGACAGGGGACAACTAATGAAAAACTGTTTTTT.

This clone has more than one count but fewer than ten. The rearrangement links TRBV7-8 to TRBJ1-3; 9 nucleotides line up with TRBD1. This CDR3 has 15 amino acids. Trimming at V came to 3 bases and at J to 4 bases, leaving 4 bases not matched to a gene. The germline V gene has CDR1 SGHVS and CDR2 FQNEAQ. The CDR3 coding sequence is TGTGCCAGCAGCTTTTCCGGGACAGGGGGAAACACCATATATTTT. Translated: CASSFSGTGGNTIYF. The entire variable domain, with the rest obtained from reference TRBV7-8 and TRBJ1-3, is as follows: GAGVSQSPRYKVAKRGQDVALRCDPISGHVSLFWYQQALGQGPEFLTYFQNEAQLDKSGLPSDRFFAERPEGSVSTLKIQRTQQEDSAVYLCASSFSGTGGNTIYFGEGSWLTVV.

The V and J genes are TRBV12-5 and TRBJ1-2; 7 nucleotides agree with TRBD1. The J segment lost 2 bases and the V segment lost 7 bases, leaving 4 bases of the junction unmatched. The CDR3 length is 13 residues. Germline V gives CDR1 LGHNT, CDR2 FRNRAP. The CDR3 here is CASAKTGNYGYTF. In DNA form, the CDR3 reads TGTGCTAGTGCCAAGACAGGGAACTATGGCTACACCTTC.